These 5 T cell receptor beta chains originate from one sample sequenced in a study of control samples from healthy donors and cancer patients. Only in-frame clones appear in the TCRdb table, and some are missing; sequencing was by immunoSEQ multiplex PCR. The sample holds about 80,000 clones, roughly 88% seen once. Input material: PBMCs. These receptors were collected from a man aged 60-69 years with head and neck cancer.

J is TRBJ2-1 and V is TRBV19; no firm D call. The CDR3 is 13 residues long. The ends were cut back, 8 bases at V and 1 base at J, with 9 bases in the middle. Germline values: CDR1 LNHDA, CDR2 SQIVND (reference sequence). The CDR3 nucleotides are TGTGCCAGTGGTGCGAGTTCCTACAATGAGCAGTTCTTC. This encodes CASGASSYNEQFF.

The rearrangement links TRBV6-6 to TRBJ2-7, with 8 bases lining up with TRBD1. The J segment lost 1 base and the V segment lost 6 bases, leaving 5 bases of the junction unmatched. The CDR3 consists of 14 residues. Germline CDR1 is MNHNY and CDR2 is SVGAGI (reference sequence). DNA of the CDR3: TGTGCCAGCAGCCCAGGACAGGGTTCCTACGAGCAGTACTTC. Translated, it gives CASSPGQGSYEQYF.

Judged by abundance, this clone is medium-sized. The chain joins TRBV5-1 to TRBJ2-2; D is tentatively TRBD1 or TRBD2 (5 bases each). The germline V and J ends were trimmed by 4 bases and 6 bases, with 19 bases remaining between them. Germline V gives CDR1 SGHRS, CDR2 YFSETQ. This CDR3 is 16 amino acids long. The CDR3 coding sequence is TGCGCCAGCAGCCTTGGGACCCCCGGATCGTCCGGGGAGCTGTTTTTT. Protein: CASSLGTPGSSGELFF.

This chain's CDR3 is CASSTAGQLISGANVLTF. For the CDR3, the DNA is TGTGCCAGCAGTACCGCGGGACAGCTGATCTCTGGGGCCAACGTCCTGACTTTC. This chain links TRBV6-2 or TRBV6-3 with TRBJ2-6; possibly TRBD1 for D (7 bases). Trimming cost V 5 bases and J 0 bases, with 17 bases left between them. CDR1 MNHEY and CDR2 SVGEGT come from the germline V gene. The CDR3 covers 18 residues.

The chain recombines TRBV5-4 with TRBJ1-4, with D possibly TRBD1 on 5 matching bases. Trimming removed 2 bases from V and 5 bases from J, with 16 bases in between. CDR3 length: 16 amino acids. Germline-derived CDR1 and CDR2 are SGHNT and YYREEE (reference sequence). In DNA form, the CDR3 reads TGTGCCAGCAGCTTCGGGGCCCGGAGTGGGAATGAAAAACTGTTTTTT. The encoded protein is CASSFGARSGNEKLFF.